These 5 T cell receptor beta chains originate from one sample sequenced in a study of T cells in Graves' hyperthyroidism and ophthalmopathy. What was amplified from RNA transcripts were TCR beta CDR3 regions. First-round RT-PCR with HTBI primers amplified the TCR CDR3 region. TCRdb reprocessed the multiplex PCR reads via MiXCR and lists one record per CDR3 protein. The repertoire holds 490,000 or so distinct CDR3 sequences, with about 46% as singletons. Sequencing was carried out using peripheral blood or thyroid tissue (not recorded which). The receptors derive from an adult woman with Graves' disease, either hyperthyroidism or ophthalmopathy (not recorded which).

The V call is TRBV29-1, the J call TRBJ2-1; 9 nucleotides match TRBD2. Germline V lookup: CDR1 SQVTM, CDR2 ANQGSEA. This CDR3 has 14 amino acids. V gave up 6 bases and J gave up 6 bases; unmatched junction bases: 9. The chain's CDR3 is CSVLRAGGINEQFF. CDR3 bases: TGCAGCGTCCTCAGAGCGGGAGGTATCAATGAGCAGTTCTTC.

This clonotype was detected many times. The chain joins TRBV19 to TRBJ2-2; 7 nucleotides agree with TRBD2. Losses at the gene ends were 6 bases for V and 3 bases for J; bases not matched to a gene: 7. The length of the CDR3 is 15 residues. Germline V gene data show CDR1 as LNHDA and CDR2 as SQIVND (reference sequence). The CDR3 region is CASRVLSGYTGELFF. In DNA, the CDR3 is TGTGCCAGTAGAGTTCTTAGCGGGTACACCGGGGAGCTGTTTTTT. Supplemented by reference TRBV19 and TRBJ2-2, the full variable domain reads DGGITQSPKYLFRKEGQNVTLSCEQNLNHDAMYWYRQDPGQGLRLIYYSQIVNDFQKGDIAEGYSVSREKKESFPLTVTSAQKNPTAFYLCASRVLSGYTGELFFGEGSRLTVL.

Only a few counts were recorded for this clonotype. CDR3 in amino acids: CAISEREAGFSGANVLTF. CDR3 nucleotide sequence: TGTGCCATCAGTGAGCGGGAGGCAGGGTTCTCTGGGGCCAACGTCCTGACTTTC. The V and J genes are TRBV10-3 and TRBJ2-6; TRBD2 aligns across 7 bases. CDR3 length: 18 amino acids. V gave up 2 bases and J gave up 0 bases; unmatched junction bases: 7. Germline V gene lookup returns CDR1 ENHRY and CDR2 SYGVKD.

This clonotype was observed many times. The rearrangement joins TRBV2 to TRBJ2-7; 10 nucleotides line up with TRBD1. Unmatched junction bases numbered 3, after V lost 8 bases and J lost 2 bases. CDR3 length: 13 residues. Per germline, CDR1 SNHLY and CDR2 FYNNEI. In DNA form, the CDR3 reads TGTGCCAGCCGACAGGGGGCGGCCTACGAGCAGTACTTC. It translates to CASRQGAAYEQYF. Using reference TRBV2 and TRBJ2-7 for the parts outside the CDR3, the full variable domain is EPEVTQTPSHQVTQMGQEVILRCVPISNHLYFYWYRQILGQKVEFLVSFYNNEISEKSEIFDDQFSVERPDGSNFTLKIRSTKLEDSAMYFCASRQGAAYEQYFGPGTRLTVT.

This rearrangement joins TRBV20-1 to TRBJ2-2; D not resolved. V shed 0 bases and J shed 6 bases, with 11 bases lying between them. Germline loops: CDR1 DFQATT, CDR2 SNEGSKA (reference sequence). CDR3 length: 14 amino acids. CDR3 sequence reads: CSARDRLAPGELFF. In DNA form, the CDR3 reads TGCAGTGCTAGAGATCGGCTCGCCCCCGGGGAGCTGTTTTTT.